This TCR beta chain was sequenced in a study of molecular identifiers for immune sequencing clone quantification. The CDR3 is made up of 14 amino acids. Trimming shortened V by 5 bases and J by 9 bases, and 16 bases separated the two germline ends. Germline V gene lookup returns CDR1 MDHEN and CDR2 SYDVKM. TCRdb used MiXCR to reprocess the PCR reads, holding one entry per CDR3 protein. This table has roughly 100,000 distinct CDR3 sequences, 30% to 35% appearing once. Using 10%, 30% or 50% RNA, naive CD8 libraries were derived from roughly 20,000 to 1,000,000 sorted cells. Material: naive CD8+ T cells from blood, with Jurkat cell RNA spiked in. Described subset: FACS-sorted CD8+CD4-CCR7+CD45RA+ naive T cells. The origin of this receptor is a human donor in good health. Some libraries in this study had Jurkat cell RNA spiked in. V is TRBV28 and J is TRBJ1-4; no clear D gene. The CDR3 region is CASSVRRPAKKLFF. In DNA, the CDR3 is TGTGCCAGCAGTGTAAGACGGCCGGCTAAAAAACTGTTTTTT.